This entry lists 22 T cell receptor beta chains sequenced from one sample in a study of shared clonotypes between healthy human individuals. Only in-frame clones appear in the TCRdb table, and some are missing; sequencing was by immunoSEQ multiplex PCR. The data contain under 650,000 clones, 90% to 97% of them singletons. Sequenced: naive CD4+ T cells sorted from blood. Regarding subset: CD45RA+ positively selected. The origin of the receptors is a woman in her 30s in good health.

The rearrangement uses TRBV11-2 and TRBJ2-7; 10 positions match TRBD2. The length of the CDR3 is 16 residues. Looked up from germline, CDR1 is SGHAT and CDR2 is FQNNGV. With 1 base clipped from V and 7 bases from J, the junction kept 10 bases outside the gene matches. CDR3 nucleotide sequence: TGTGCCAGCAGCTTAGGATGGCTAGCGGGAGCTCGAGAGCAGTACTTC. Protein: CASSLGWLAGAREQYF.

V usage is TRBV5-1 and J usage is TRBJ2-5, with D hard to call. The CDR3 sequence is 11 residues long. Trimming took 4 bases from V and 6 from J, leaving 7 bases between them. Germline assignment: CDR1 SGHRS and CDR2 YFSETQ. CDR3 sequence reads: CASSPDQTQYF. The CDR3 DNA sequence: TGCGCCAGCAGCCCGGATCAGACCCAGTACTTC.

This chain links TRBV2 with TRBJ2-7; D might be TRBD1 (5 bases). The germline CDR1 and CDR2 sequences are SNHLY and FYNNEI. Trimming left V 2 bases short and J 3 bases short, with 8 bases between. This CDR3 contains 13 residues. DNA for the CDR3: TGTGCCAGCAGTGAATGGCAGGGCTACGAGCAGTACTTC. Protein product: CASSEWQGYEQYF.

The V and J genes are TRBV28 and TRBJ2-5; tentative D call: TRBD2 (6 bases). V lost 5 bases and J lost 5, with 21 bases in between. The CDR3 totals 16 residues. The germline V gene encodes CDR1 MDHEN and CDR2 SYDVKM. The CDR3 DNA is TGTGCCAGCAGTCCGGTAAGGGGAGGCCCCCAGGAGACCCAGTACTTC. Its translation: CASSPVRGGPQETQYF.

CDR3 residues: CASSPGDSNQPQHF. CDR3 DNA: TGTGCCAGCAGCCCCGGAGATAGCAATCAGCCCCAGCATTTT. The chain employs TRBV28 and TRBJ1-5; D gene unclear. With 6 bases removed from V and 0 bases from J, the gap between germline ends came to 9 bases. Germline V gene sequence: CDR1 MDHEN, CDR2 SYDVKM. The length of the CDR3 is 14 residues.

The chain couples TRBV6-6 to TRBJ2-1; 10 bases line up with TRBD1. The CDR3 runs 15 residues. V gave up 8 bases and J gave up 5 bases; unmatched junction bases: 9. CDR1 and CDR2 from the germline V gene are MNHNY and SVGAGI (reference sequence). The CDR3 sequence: CASGPGTGVDNEQFF. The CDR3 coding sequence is TGTGCCAGCGGACCCGGGACAGGGGTAGACAATGAGCAGTTCTTC.

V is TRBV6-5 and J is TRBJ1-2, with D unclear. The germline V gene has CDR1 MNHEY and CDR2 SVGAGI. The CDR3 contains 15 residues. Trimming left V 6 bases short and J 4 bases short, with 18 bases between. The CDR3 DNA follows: TGTGCCAGCAGACCCGACACCTATGCTTCCTATGGCTACACCTTC. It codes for CASRPDTYASYGYTF.

The CDR3 region has the DNA TGTGCCAGCAGCTTGGCGGGCAGGGGGCTTATTGGAACTGAAGCTTTCTTT. Protein product: CASSLAGRGLIGTEAFF. The rearrangement joins TRBV5-6 to TRBJ1-1, with 8 bases identical to TRBD1. The CDR3 has 17 residues. Germline lookup yields CDR1 SGHDT and CDR2 YYEEEE. Germline trimming cut 0 bases from V and 5 bases from J; bases unmatched to any gene: 12.

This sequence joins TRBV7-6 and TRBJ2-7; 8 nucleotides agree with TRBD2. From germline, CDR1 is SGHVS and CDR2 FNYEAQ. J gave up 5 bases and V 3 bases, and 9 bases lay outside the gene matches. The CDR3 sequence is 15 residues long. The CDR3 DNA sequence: TGTGCCAGCAGCTTGGGAGCGGGGGTTTGGGACGAGCAGTACTTC. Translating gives CASSLGAGVWDEQYF.

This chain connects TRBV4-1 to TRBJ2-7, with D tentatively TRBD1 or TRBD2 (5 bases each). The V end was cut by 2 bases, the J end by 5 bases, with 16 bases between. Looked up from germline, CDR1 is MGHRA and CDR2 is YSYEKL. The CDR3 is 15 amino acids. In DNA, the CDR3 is TGCGCCAGCAGCCAATTCGGGACGGCCAGAGACGAGCAGTACTTC. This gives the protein CASSQFGTARDEQYF.

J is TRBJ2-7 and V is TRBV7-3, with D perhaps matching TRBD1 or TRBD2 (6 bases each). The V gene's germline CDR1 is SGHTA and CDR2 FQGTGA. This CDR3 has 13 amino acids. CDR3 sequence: CARGEEDSFEQYF. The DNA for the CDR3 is TGTGCTAGGGGGGAGGAGGATAGTTTCGAGCAGTACTTC.

CDR3 in DNA: TGCGCCAGCAGCGGAACAGGGGACCGGGAGCTGTTTTTT. Protein product: CASSGTGDRELFF. This chain connects TRBV5-1 to TRBJ2-2; 7 positions agree with TRBD1. CDR3 length equals 13 residues. Looked up from germline, CDR1 is SGHRS and CDR2 is YFSETQ. The V segment lost 4 bases and the J segment 9 bases; nucleotides outside the gene matches: 6.

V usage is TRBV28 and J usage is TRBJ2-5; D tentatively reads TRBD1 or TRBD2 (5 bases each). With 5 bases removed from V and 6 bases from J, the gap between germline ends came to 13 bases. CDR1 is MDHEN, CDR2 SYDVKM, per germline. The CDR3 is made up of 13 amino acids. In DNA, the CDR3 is TGTGCCAGCAGTAAGGGACCGTTGAAGACCCAGTACTTC. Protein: CASSKGPLKTQYF.

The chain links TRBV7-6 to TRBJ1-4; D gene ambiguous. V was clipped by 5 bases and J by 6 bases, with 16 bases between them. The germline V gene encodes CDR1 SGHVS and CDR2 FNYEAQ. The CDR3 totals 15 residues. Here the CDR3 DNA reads TGTGCCAGCAGCCCAGCGCGGGGTCTCTATGAAAAACTGTTTTTT. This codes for CASSPARGLYEKLFF.

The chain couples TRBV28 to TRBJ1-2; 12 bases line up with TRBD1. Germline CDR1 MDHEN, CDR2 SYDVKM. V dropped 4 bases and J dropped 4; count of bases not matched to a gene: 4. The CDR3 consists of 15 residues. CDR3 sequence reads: CASSSGQGAGYGYTF. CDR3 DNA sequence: TGTGCCAGCAGTTCGGGACAGGGGGCCGGCTATGGCTACACCTTC.

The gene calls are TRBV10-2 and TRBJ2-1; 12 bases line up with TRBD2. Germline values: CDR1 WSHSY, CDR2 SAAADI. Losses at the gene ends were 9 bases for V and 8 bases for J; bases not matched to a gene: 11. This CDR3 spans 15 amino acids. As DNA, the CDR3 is TGCGCCAGATCTAGCGGGAGGGCCGTTTCTGATGAGCAGTTCTTC. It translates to CARSSGRAVSDEQFF.

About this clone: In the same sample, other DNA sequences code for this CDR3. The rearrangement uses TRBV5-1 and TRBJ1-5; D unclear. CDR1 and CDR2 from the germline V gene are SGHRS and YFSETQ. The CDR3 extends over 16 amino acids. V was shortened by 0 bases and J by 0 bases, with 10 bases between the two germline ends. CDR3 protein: CASSLAPGASNQPQHF. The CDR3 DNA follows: TGCGCCAGCAGCTTGGCCCCAGGAGCTAGCAATCAGCCCCAGCATTTT.

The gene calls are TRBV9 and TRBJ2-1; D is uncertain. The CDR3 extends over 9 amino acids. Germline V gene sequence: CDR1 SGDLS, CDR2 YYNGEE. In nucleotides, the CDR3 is TGTGATTTAATGTGTGTGGAGTTCTTC. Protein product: CDLMCVEFF.

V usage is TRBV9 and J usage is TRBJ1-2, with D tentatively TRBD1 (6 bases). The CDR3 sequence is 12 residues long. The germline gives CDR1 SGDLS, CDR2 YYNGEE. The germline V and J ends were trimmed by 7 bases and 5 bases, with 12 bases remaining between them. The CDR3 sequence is CASRGAGYGYTF. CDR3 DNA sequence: TGTGCCAGCCGGGGGGCGGGGTATGGCTACACCTTC. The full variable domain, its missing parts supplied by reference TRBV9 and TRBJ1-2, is DSGVTQTPKHLITATGQRVTLRCSPRSGDLSVYWYQQSLDQGLQFLIQYYNGEERAKGNILERFSAQQFPDLHSELNLSSLELGDSALYFCASRGAGYGYTFGSGTRLTVV.

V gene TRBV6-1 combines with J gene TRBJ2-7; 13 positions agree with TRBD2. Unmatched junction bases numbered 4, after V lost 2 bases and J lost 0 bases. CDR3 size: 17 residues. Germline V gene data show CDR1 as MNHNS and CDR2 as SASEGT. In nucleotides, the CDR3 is TGTGCCAGCAGTGAAAGAACTAGCGGGAGGGCCTCCTACGAGCAGTACTTC. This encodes CASSERTSGRASYEQYF.

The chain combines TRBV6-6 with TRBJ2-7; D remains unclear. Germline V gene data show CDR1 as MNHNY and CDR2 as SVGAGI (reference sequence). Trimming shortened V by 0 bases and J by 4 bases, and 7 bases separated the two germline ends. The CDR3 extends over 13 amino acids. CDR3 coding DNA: TGTGCCAGCAGTTACTCGACTGTGTACGAGCAGTACTTC. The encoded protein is CASSYSTVYEQYF.

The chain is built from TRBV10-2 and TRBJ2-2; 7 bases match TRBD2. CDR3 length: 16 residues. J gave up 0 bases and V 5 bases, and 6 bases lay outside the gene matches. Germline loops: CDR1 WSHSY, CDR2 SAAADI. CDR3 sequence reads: CASSRLAAANTGELFF. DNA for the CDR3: TGCGCCAGCAGTAGGCTAGCGGCCGCGAACACCGGGGAGCTGTTTTTT.